One and the same sample provided the 11 T cell receptor beta chains below, sequenced in a study of monozygotic twins with inflammatory bowel disease. One entry per CDR3 protein, without DNA, is what TCRdb gives after re-calling the 5' RACE reads. The sample spans 310,000 or so distinct CDR3 sequences; the ten largest clones claim around 2%. What was sequenced was blood. These receptors were collected from a human donor with ulcerative colitis or Crohn's disease, or a healthy co-twin of an affected twin (not recorded which).

This chain links TRBV20-1 with TRBJ2-1; TCRdb gives TRBD1 as the D gene, but with no DNA this cannot be confirmed. This CDR3 has 15 residues. Germline CDR1 and CDR2: DFQATT and SNEGSKA (reference sequence). CDR3 amino acids: CSARDSLAGGSEQFF.

The V call is TRBV5-6, the J call TRBJ2-4; TCRdb selects TRBD1, and the lack of DNA leaves this call unchecked. The CDR3 spans 15 residues. The germline V gene has CDR1 SGHDT and CDR2 YYEEEE. The CDR3 reads CASSTLTVTKNIQYF.

The chain employs TRBV2 and TRBJ1-1; TCRdb's assignment of TRBD1 cannot be checked, as there is no DNA. Germline V gene sequence: CDR1 SNHLY, CDR2 FYNNEI. The CDR3 is 13 residues long. The CDR3 sequence is CASDGGRERSAFF.

The chain uses TRBV5-8 and TRBJ2-1; TCRdb selects TRBD2, and the lack of DNA leaves this call unchecked. The CDR3 spans 16 residues. Per the germline V gene, CDR1 is SGHTS and CDR2 is YDEGEE. The CDR3 spells CASSSSGLDYYNEQFF.

The chain has TRBV7-9 and TRBJ1-2; TCRdb lists TRBD1, though no DNA is available to test this call. Germline V gene lookup returns CDR1 SEHNR and CDR2 FQNEAQ (reference sequence). The CDR3 has 11 amino acids. The CDR3 protein is CASSPDRVHTF.

The V call is TRBV11-2, the J call TRBJ1-6. The CDR3 length is 15 residues. Germline V gene data show CDR1 as SGHAT and CDR2 as FQNNGV. CDR3: CASSLFQTYNSPLHF.

The chain employs TRBV10-2 and TRBJ2-7; with no DNA, the TCRdb D assignment of TRBD2 cannot be verified. The CDR3 runs 16 residues. Germline CDR1 reads WSHSY; CDR2 reads SAAADI. The CDR3 loop reads CASKASGSLSSYEQYF.

The chain combines TRBV20-1 with TRBJ1-5. The CDR3 consists of 15 residues. In germline, CDR1 is DFQATT, CDR2 SNEGSKA (reference sequence). The CDR3 region is CSARDQDGGPEPQHF.

The chain recombines TRBV6-1 with TRBJ1-1; the TRBD1 assignment by TCRdb is unverifiable without DNA. Per germline, CDR1 MNHNS and CDR2 SASEGT. The CDR3 is 15 amino acids. CDR3 amino acids: CASSESWGGDTEAFF.

This chain uses TRBV27 with TRBJ2-2. The CDR3 consists of 14 residues. Germline V gene lookup returns CDR1 MNHEY and CDR2 SMNVEV (reference sequence). CDR3: CASSLDGRAGELFF.

The chain carries TRBV10-3 and TRBJ2-1; without DNA, the TCRdb call of TRBD2 cannot be checked. Germline V gene lookup returns CDR1 ENHRY and CDR2 SYGVKD. The CDR3 loop spans 15 amino acids. This CDR3 reads CAISAGLAGSNEQFF.